This T cell receptor (beta chain) was profiled in a study of neurological immune-mediated disorders. This clonotype has ten or more counts. With 10-nucleotide random UMIs, 5'RACE was used to make the cDNA. TCRdb re-called the 5' RACE reads through MiXCR, storing one row per CDR3 protein. The data contain about 48,000 distinct CDR3 sequences, 1.9% of them singletons. Material for sequencing was PBMCs. This receptor was taken from a woman aged 35 to 49 with multiple sclerosis.

For the CDR3, the DNA is TGTGCCAGCGCCCCCGTCGGGCGGGGGCTGAACACTGAAGCTTTCTTT. This sequence encodes CASAPVGRGLNTEAFF. The V gene is TRBV7-9, the J gene TRBJ1-1, with D tentatively TRBD1 (6 bases). The V and J ends lost 8 bases and 0 bases respectively, with 19 bases between them. Germline V gives CDR1 SEHNR, CDR2 FQNEAQ (reference sequence). The length of the CDR3 is 16 residues.